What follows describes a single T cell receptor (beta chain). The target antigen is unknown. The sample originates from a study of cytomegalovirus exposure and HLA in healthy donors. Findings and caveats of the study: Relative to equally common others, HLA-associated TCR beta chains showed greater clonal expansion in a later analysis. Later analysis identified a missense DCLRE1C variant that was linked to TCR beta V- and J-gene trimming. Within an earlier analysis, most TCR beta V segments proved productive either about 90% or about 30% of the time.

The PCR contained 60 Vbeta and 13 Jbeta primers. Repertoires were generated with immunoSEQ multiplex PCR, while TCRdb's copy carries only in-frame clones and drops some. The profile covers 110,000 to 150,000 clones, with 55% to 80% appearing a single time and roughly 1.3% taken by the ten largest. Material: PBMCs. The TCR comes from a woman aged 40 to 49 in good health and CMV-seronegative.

The CDR3 protein is CASSPQGADGYTF. The CDR3 DNA reads as TGTGCCAGCAGTCCTCAGGGGGCAGACGGCTACACCTTC. The V gene is TRBV6-5, the J gene TRBJ1-2, with 8 positions matching TRBD1. CDR1 MNHEY and CDR2 SVGAGI come from the germline V gene. The CDR3 contains 13 residues. Trimming took 5 bases from V and 8 from J; bases not matched to a gene: 7.